These 27 T cell receptor beta chains were all obtained from the same sample, sequenced in a study of siplizumab effects on memory and regulatory T cells (dated 2019 in TCRdb). To prepare the library, the immunoSEQ multiplex PCR assay was applied. TCRdb took this table from immuneACCESS and kept in-frame rearrangements with V and J called. Such tables lack part of the clones; where checked against another copy, unresolved V genes explain under half of the gap, and the rest is unexplained. The sample table shows around 7,000 clones, and approximately 70% are seen once. 48% of the sample goes to the ten largest clones. The source material was effector memory CD8+ T cells sorted from blood. The cell subset or site label for this specimen denotes: unstimulated CD8+ effector memory T cells. The receptors shown here come from a human donor in good health.

The chain links TRBV14 to TRBJ2-4; 7 nucleotides agree with TRBD2. Germline V CDR1 and CDR2: SGHDN, FVKESK. The V and J ends lost 2 bases and 4 bases, in that order; junction bases with no gene match: 2. CDR3 length equals 14 residues. The CDR3 loop reads CASSQNSGKNIQYF. The CDR3 nucleotides are TGTGCCAGCAGCCAAAATAGCGGGAAAAACATTCAGTACTTC.

J is TRBJ2-5 and V is TRBV19; TRBD2 aligns across 8 bases. This CDR3 contains 14 residues. Germline CDR1 LNHDA, CDR2 SQIVND (reference sequence). V lost 5 bases to trimming and J lost 5 bases; unmatched junction nucleotides: 7. The CDR3 DNA sequence: TGTGCCAGTAGTGAGCGAGCGGGAGTGGAGACCCAGTACTTC. Protein: CASSERAGVETQYF.

This clone appeared a few times. This rearrangement joins TRBV29-1 to TRBJ2-2; 7 bases are shared with TRBD1. This CDR3 spans 16 amino acids. V gave up 1 base and J gave up 4 bases; unmatched junction bases: 9. Germline V CDR1 and CDR2: SQVTM, ANQGSEA. CDR3 amino acids: CSVEGADRDRTGELFF. The CDR3 DNA reads as TGCAGCGTTGAAGGTGCCGACAGGGATCGCACCGGGGAGCTGTTTTTT.

CDR3 sequence reads: CASTNREPYEQYF. The CDR3 nucleotides read TGTGCCAGCACCAATCGGGAACCCTACGAGCAGTACTTC. The J gene is TRBJ2-7, the V gene TRBV7-2; a weak D match, TRBD2 (5 bases). CDR1 and CDR2 (germline): SGHTA, FQGNSA. The ends were cut back, 7 bases at V and 2 bases at J, with 12 bases in the middle. The CDR3 is made up of 13 amino acids.

This chain uses TRBV10-1 with TRBJ2-1; the match to TRBD2 covers 9 bases. The ends lost 0 bases at V and 9 bases at J; junction bases unmatched: 6. The CDR3 length is 15 residues. Germline CDR1 reads WNHNN; CDR2 reads SYGVQD (reference sequence). The CDR3 region is CASSESKRGRAEQFF. The CDR3 coding sequence is TGCGCCAGCAGTGAGTCGAAACGCGGGAGGGCTGAGCAGTTCTTC.

This clone rates as large. The chain joins TRBV2 to TRBJ1-1; D is unresolved. CDR3 length: 13 residues. The germline V gene has CDR1 SNHLY and CDR2 FYNNEI. V lost 6 bases and J lost 0, with 8 bases in between. The CDR3 sequence: CASRGNLNTEAFF. CDR3 sequence (DNA): TGTGCCAGCAGGGGGAACTTGAACACTGAAGCTTTCTTT.

Comment on this clone: This sample also contains other DNA sequences that code for the same CDR3. V is TRBV7-2 and J is TRBJ2-5; either TRBD1 or TRBD2 may fit D (6 bases each). Germline CDR1 reads SGHTA; CDR2 reads FQGNSA. The CDR3 totals 13 residues. The ends were cut back, 1 base at V and 5 bases at J, with 8 bases in the middle. The chain's CDR3 is CASSLGGGETQYF. CDR3 DNA: TGTGCCAGCAGCTTAGGAGGGGGGGAGACCCAGTACTTC.

Points on this clone: One end of the junction varies from germline; a read error may be responsible. This chain connects TRBV30 to TRBJ2-1; a possible D gene is TRBD2 (5 bases). The CDR3 is made up of 13 amino acids. Germline-derived CDR1 and CDR2 are GTSNPN and SVGIG (reference sequence). The CDR3 sequence is CARSVGLADEQFF. The CDR3 DNA follows: TGTGCCCGGAGTGTGGGTCTAGCAGATGAGCAGTTCTTC.

In regard to this clone: With a far larger clone one base away, a read error is the likely cause. The gene calls are TRBV4-2 and TRBJ2-5; TRBD2 matches at 12 bases. Judging by the DNA end, TRBJ2-7 fits better; the J call may be wrong. The CDR3 covers 17 residues. Germline V gene lookup returns CDR1 LGHNA and CDR2 YNFKEQ. CDR3 nucleotides: TGTGCCAGCAGCCGGGACACCCTAGCGGGAGGGATCAACGAGCAGTACTTC. It is translated as CASSRDTLAGGINEQYF.

The chain is built from TRBV6-6 and TRBJ2-2; D gene uncertain. Germline V CDR1 and CDR2: MNHNY, SVGAGI (reference sequence). CDR3 length equals 14 residues. V was cut by 7 bases and J by 3 bases, with 12 bases left in between. CDR3 protein: CASTLHIDTGELFF. The CDR3 DNA sequence: TGTGCCAGCACCCTGCACATAGACACCGGGGAGCTGTTTTTT.

The rearrangement links TRBV7-9 to TRBJ2-3; D might be TRBD1 or TRBD2, each matching 6 bases. The CDR3 has 17 residues. Germline assignment: CDR1 SEHNR and CDR2 FQNEAQ (reference sequence). Trimming shortened V by 5 bases and J by 2 bases, and 20 bases separated the two germline ends. The CDR3 sequence: CASSPYRTGRNTDTQYF. The CDR3 DNA sequence: TGTGCCAGCAGCCCCTATCGCACAGGGAGGAACACAGATACGCAGTATTTT.

V is TRBV27 and J is TRBJ1-1; D not certain. Trimming shortened V by 6 bases and J by 1 base, and 6 bases separated the two germline ends. The CDR3 is 12 residues long. The germline gives CDR1 MNHEY, CDR2 SMNVEV (reference sequence). The CDR3 DNA follows: TGTGCCAGCAGCGGTTCGAACACTGAAGCTTTCTTT. Translation gives CASSGSNTEAFF.

The chain uses TRBV2 and TRBJ2-1; TRBD1 matches at 9 bases. This CDR3 contains 12 residues. Germline values: CDR1 SNHLY, CDR2 FYNNEI. V was clipped by 7 bases and J by 6 bases; unmatched bases: 1. CDR3 sequence reads: CASKQGANEQFF. CDR3 in DNA: TGTGCCAGCAAACAGGGGGCCAATGAGCAGTTCTTC.

The chain uses TRBV19 and TRBJ2-6; the D is unclear. The CDR3 sequence is 18 residues long. Trimming took 5 bases from V and 5 from J, leaving 22 bases between them. CDR1 and CDR2 (germline): LNHDA, SQIVND (reference sequence). The DNA of the CDR3 is TGTGCCAGTAGTGAACCCAGAAAATCACAAAGTCGGGCCAACGTCCTGACTTTC. Translated, it gives CASSEPRKSQSRANVLTF. The entire variable domain, with the rest obtained from reference TRBV19 and TRBJ2-6, is as follows: DGGITQSPKYLFRKEGQNVTLSCEQNLNHDAMYWYRQDPGQGLRLIYYSQIVNDFQKGDIAEGYSVSREKKESFPLTVTSAQKNPTAFYLCASSEPRKSQSRANVLTFGAGSRLTVL.

This clone was counted once. V and J are TRBV7-2 and TRBJ2-2; 12 bases fit TRBD2. The CDR3 length is 17 residues. After removal of 5 bases from V and 7 bases from J, the junction contained 11 bases not matched to a gene. Germline CDR1 reads SGHTA; CDR2 reads FQGNSA. The CDR3 is CASSNRLAGEWVGELFF. The DNA for the CDR3 is TGTGCCAGCAGCAATCGACTAGCGGGAGAGTGGGTCGGGGAGCTGTTTTTT.

By sample share, this clone is medium-sized (0.01 to 0.1%). The chain joins TRBV9 to TRBJ1-2; no firm D call. This CDR3 has 13 amino acids. Germline V gene data show CDR1 as SGDLS and CDR2 as YYNGEE. Trimming stripped 6 bases from V and 7 bases from J, with 16 bases between. The CDR3 here is CASTRGGEVGYTF. CDR3 in DNA: TGTGCCAGCACCCGAGGAGGTGAAGTTGGCTACACCTTC. The variable domain in full, completed from reference TRBV9 and TRBJ1-2, reads DSGVTQTPKHLITATGQRVTLRCSPRSGDLSVYWYQQSLDQGLQFLIQYYNGEERAKGNILERFSAQQFPDLHSELNLSSLELGDSALYFCASTRGGEVGYTFGSGTRLTVV.

The chain is built from TRBV7-9 and TRBJ1-4, with a possible D match to TRBD1 (5 bases). The germline gives CDR1 SEHNR, CDR2 FQNEAQ (reference sequence). V lost 5 bases, J lost 8 bases, and 18 bases lay in between. The CDR3 spans 15 residues. The CDR3 loop is CASSHSPGREEKLFF. The CDR3 DNA sequence: TGTGCCAGCAGCCACTCCCCGGGGCGAGAAGAAAAACTGTTTTTT. The variable domain in full, completed from reference TRBV7-9 and TRBJ1-4, reads DTGVSQNPRHKITKRGQNVTFRCDPISEHNRLYWYRQTLGQGPEFLTYFQNEAQLEKSRLLSDRFSAERPKGSFSTLEIQRTEQGDSAMYLCASSHSPGREEKLFFGSGTQLSVL.

The chain is built from TRBV18 and TRBJ1-1, with D hard to call. CDR1 and CDR2 from the germline V gene are KGHSH and LQKENI. With 5 bases removed from V and 4 bases from J, the gap between germline ends came to 17 bases. The CDR3 loop spans 15 amino acids. This chain's CDR3 is CASSYTIRFSTEAFF. CDR3 DNA: TGTGCCAGCTCATACACGATAAGGTTTAGCACTGAAGCTTTCTTT.

This chain links TRBV4-2 with TRBJ2-2; perhaps TRBD2 as D (5 bases). Germline assignment: CDR1 LGHNA and CDR2 YNFKEQ. The CDR3 has 19 residues. V lost 2 bases and J lost 1, with 20 bases in between. The chain's CDR3 is CASSQSTSGVPENTGELFF. DNA for the CDR3: TGTGCCAGCAGCCAAAGTACCAGCGGCGTTCCAGAGAACACCGGGGAGCTGTTTTTT.

The J gene is TRBJ2-7, the V gene TRBV27; 7 bases align to TRBD1. Germline loops: CDR1 MNHEY, CDR2 SMNVEV (reference sequence). The CDR3 loop spans 14 amino acids. Unmatched junction bases numbered 7, after V lost 5 bases and J lost 3 bases. The CDR3 DNA reads as TGTGCCAGCAGTCCAAGACAGGGCGGCTACGAGCAGTACTTC. Translated: CASSPRQGGYEQYF.

The V and J genes are TRBV7-9 and TRBJ2-1; 7 nucleotides line up with TRBD2. CDR1 and CDR2 from the germline V gene are SEHNR and FQNEAQ (reference sequence). There are 12 residues in the CDR3. Trimming took 11 bases from V and 7 from J; bases not matched to a gene: 8. The CDR3 DNA reads TGTGCCCGGGGGGAGGCTGGGAATGAGCAGTTCTTC. It yields the protein CARGEAGNEQFF. Using reference TRBV7-9 and TRBJ2-1 for the parts outside the CDR3, the full variable domain is DTGVSQNPRHKITKRGQNVTFRCDPISEHNRLYWYRQTLGQGPEFLTYFQNEAQLEKSRLLSDRFSAERPKGSFSTLEIQRTEQGDSAMYLCARGEAGNEQFFGPGTRLTVL.

V usage is TRBV7-8 and J usage is TRBJ2-5, with D tentatively TRBD1 or TRBD2 (6 bases each). Trimming stripped 3 bases from V and 2 bases from J, with 16 bases between. This CDR3 contains 16 residues. Germline CDR1 reads SGHVS; CDR2 reads FQNEAQ. The CDR3 spells CASSLFRGTQQETQYF. CDR3 DNA: TGTGCCAGCAGCTTGTTTCGCGGGACACAACAAGAGACCCAGTACTTC. Looking up the rest from reference TRBV7-8 and TRBJ2-5 gives the full variable domain: GAGVSQSPRYKVAKRGQDVALRCDPISGHVSLFWYQQALGQGPEFLTYFQNEAQLDKSGLPSDRFFAERPEGSVSTLKIQRTQQEDSAVYLCASSLFRGTQQETQYFGPGTRLLVL.

J is TRBJ2-1 and V is TRBV11-2; 9 bases map to TRBD2. Trimming removed 4 bases from V and 9 bases from J; junction bases left unmatched: 7. Per germline, CDR1 SGHAT and CDR2 FQNNGV. The CDR3 covers 14 residues. CDR3: CASSSSGNRGEQFF. Here the CDR3 DNA reads TGTGCCAGCAGCTCTAGCGGGAATAGGGGTGAGCAGTTCTTC. The full variable domain, its missing parts supplied by reference TRBV11-2 and TRBJ2-1, is EAGVAQSPRYKIIEKRQSVAFWCNPISGHATLYWYQQILGQGPKLLIQFQNNGVVDDSQLPKDRFSAERLKGVDSTLKIQPAKLEDSAVYLCASSSSGNRGEQFFGPGTRLTVL.

The chain is built from TRBV30 and TRBJ2-7; no reliable D call. This CDR3 is built from 13 residues. From germline, CDR1 is GTSNPN and CDR2 SVGIG (reference sequence). The V end was cut by 2 bases, the J end by 2 bases, with 10 bases between. The CDR3 nucleotides are TGTGCCTGGAGTTACAGCCTCCCCTACGAGCAGTACTTC. Its protein is CAWSYSLPYEQYF.

The chain joins TRBV7-9 to TRBJ2-2; D unclear. The CDR3 runs to 14 residues. V lost 4 bases, J lost 3 bases, and 9 bases lay in between. In germline, CDR1 is SEHNR, CDR2 FQNEAQ (reference sequence). The CDR3 sequence is CASSSTLYTGELFF. The CDR3 DNA is TGTGCCAGCAGCTCGACACTATACACCGGGGAGCTGTTTTTT.

CDR3 DNA sequence: TGTGCCAGCAGTGAAGTGGGTAGGGGGCTCAGAAAAGATACGCAGTATTTT. Translated, it gives CASSEVGRGLRKDTQYF. This chain joins TRBV6-1 and TRBJ2-3; 7 nucleotides match TRBD1. Germline CDR1 is MNHNS and CDR2 is SASEGT. Trimming cost V 1 base and J 5 bases; bases outside gene matches: 12. The CDR3 runs 17 residues.

V is TRBV7-2 and J is TRBJ2-5, with D hard to call. V was pared by 5 bases and J by 5 bases, with 9 bases between. Germline CDR1 reads SGHTA; CDR2 reads FQGNSA. The CDR3 loop spans 12 amino acids. For the CDR3, the DNA is TGTGCCAGCAGCAGGATCCCCGAGACCCAGTACTTC. This translates into CASSRIPETQYF.